The clone carrying this T cell receptor beta chain was observed a few times. Its matching antigen is unknown. Trimming took 0 bases from V and 1 from J; bases not matched to a gene: 1. CDR1 SGHRS and CDR2 YFSETQ come from the germline V gene. The length of the CDR3 is 14 residues. The record originates from a study of PD-1 blockade in classical Hodgkin lymphoma. All patients experienced relapse after autologous stem cell transplantation, and brentuximab vedotin exposure was variable. TCRdb keeps only in-frame clones here, not all; method: immunoSEQ multiplex PCR. This sample has some 15,000 clones, with 60% to 80% found just once. Study-wide points: Reported baseline diversity: healthy donors highest, relapsed/refractory patients lowest. Sources of repertoire differences remain undefined, possibly disease activity or prior therapy. A significant rise in TCR diversity by C4D1 was seen for CD4+ but not CD8+ cells.

The sample here was peripheral blood mononuclear cells (PBMCs), taken before the second cycle of nivolumab. The chain employs TRBV5-1 and TRBJ2-7; 7 positions match TRBD2. This clonotype was obtained from a human donor with classical Hodgkin lymphoma. CDR3: CASSLAGGSYEQYF. Written as DNA, the CDR3 is TGCGCCAGCAGCTTGGCCGGGGGGTCCTACGAGCAGTACTTC.